The 5 T cell receptor beta chains listed next were all sequenced from one sample in a study of cytomegalovirus exposure and HLA in healthy donors. TCRdb's table, derived via immunoSEQ multiplex PCR, lists solely in-frame clones and lacks some. The profile shows 150,000 to 180,000 clones, about 86% of them singletons. The sample taken for sequencing was PBMCs. The source of these receptors is a human donor in good health.

The chain employs TRBV6-1 and TRBJ2-1; D call uncertain. Germline CDR1 reads MNHNS; CDR2 reads SASEGT. V lost 2 bases and J lost 5, with 7 bases in between. This CDR3 is 13 amino acids long. DNA of the CDR3: TGTGCCAGCAGTGAAAACTTGCACAATGAGCAGTTCTTC. Its protein is CASSENLHNEQFF.

This clone has just one count. The rearrangement joins TRBV6-5 to TRBJ1-2; D may be TRBD1 (5 bases). Germline-derived CDR1 and CDR2 are MNHEY and SVGAGI. This CDR3 is built from 14 residues. Between the trimmed V and J ends, which lost 0 bases and 5 bases, there was a span of 10 bases. The CDR3 is CASSYSEGRYGYTF. Here the CDR3 DNA reads TGTGCCAGCAGTTACTCGGAGGGGAGGTATGGCTACACCTTC.

This clone was observed once. This chain connects TRBV19 to TRBJ1-1; D is uncertain. V was shortened by 4 bases and J by 3 bases, with 15 bases between the two germline ends. Per the germline V gene, CDR1 is LNHDA and CDR2 is SQIVND (reference sequence). The CDR3 has 15 residues. CDR3 in amino acids: CASSTQTQPDTEAFF. The CDR3 nucleotides read TGTGCCAGTAGTACCCAAACCCAACCGGACACTGAAGCTTTCTTT.

V is TRBV7-9 and J is TRBJ2-7; a possible D gene is TRBD1 (6 bases). V dropped 5 bases and J dropped 6 bases, with 17 bases sitting between them. Germline V lookup: CDR1 SEHNR, CDR2 FQNEAQ (reference sequence). The CDR3 runs 14 residues. The CDR3, as DNA: TGTGCCAGCAGCCTAACTGGGGACAATAGCGAGCAGTACTTC. It specifies CASSLTGDNSEQYF.

The V gene is TRBV4-2, the J gene TRBJ1-5; D gene ambiguous. This CDR3 comprises 16 residues. V was cut by 0 bases and J by 7 bases, with 16 bases left in between. CDR1 LGHNA and CDR2 YNFKEQ come from the germline V gene. The CDR3 DNA is TGTGCCAGCAGCCAAGATCCCACCGGGGATGGGCAGCCCCAGCATTTT. Translation: CASSQDPTGDGQPQHF.